At least ten counts were recorded for the clone carrying this T cell receptor (beta chain). What it binds is unknown. V lost 5 bases to trimming and J lost 2 bases; unmatched junction nucleotides: 7. Germline CDR1 and CDR2: DFQATT and SNEGSKA (reference sequence). CDR3 length: 15 amino acids. This entry belongs to a study of T cells in Graves' hyperthyroidism and ophthalmopathy. Study-wide context: Peripheral blood collection took place at initial diagnosis, before any treatment.

PBMCs were obtained from 10 ml fresh peripheral blood. There were TCR beta CDR3 regions amplified from RNA transcripts. First-round RT-PCR of the TCR CDR3 relied on the HTBI primer set. One entry per CDR3 protein, called by TCRdb with MiXCR from the multiplex PCR reads. The table has under 350,000 distinct CDR3 sequences, 17% seen once; the top ten hold over 50%. Study-level results: Among clonotypes expanded in thyroid above 0.001, most were also found in blood.

This clonotype was sampled from a woman aged 55-69 years with Graves' ophthalmopathy. Sequences were obtained from blood. This chain links TRBV20-1 with TRBJ2-3; the match to TRBD2 covers 10 bases. The CDR3 DNA follows: TGCAGTGCTTCAAATCTAGCGGGAGACACAGATACGCAGTATTTT. It specifies CSASNLAGDTDTQYF.